This TCR beta chain was sequenced during a study of shared clonotypes between healthy human individuals. Original processing notes: From ImmunoSEQ came sequences covering only the junction and carrying no quality scores, so filtering differed. Some clones are missing from TCRdb's copy, which holds only in-frame ones; the method was immunoSEQ multiplex PCR. V and J calls and clone size are as listed in that table; D and trimming were resolved from the DNA. The sample holds over 2 million clones, approximately 94% seen once. CD45RO-negative, CCR7-selected cells formed the naive CD8 fraction, which excluded terminally differentiated effector memory CD45RA+ cells. This clone appeared a few times. Its matching antigen is unknown. Study-wide findings and caveats: Generally, naive subsets (rather than memory subsets) showed larger estimated richness.

Germline values: CDR1 SEHNR, CDR2 FQNEAQ (reference sequence). V lost 4 bases, J lost 8 bases, and 6 bases lay in between. The CDR3 is 12 amino acids. Sequencing was done on a sample of naive CD8+ T cells sorted from blood. The chain couples TRBV7-9 to TRBJ1-6; D unclear. The origin of this receptor is a man between 18 and 29 years old in good health. CDR3 bases: TGTGCCAGCAGCTCCGATTATTCACCCCTCCACTTT. It is translated as CASSSDYSPLHF.